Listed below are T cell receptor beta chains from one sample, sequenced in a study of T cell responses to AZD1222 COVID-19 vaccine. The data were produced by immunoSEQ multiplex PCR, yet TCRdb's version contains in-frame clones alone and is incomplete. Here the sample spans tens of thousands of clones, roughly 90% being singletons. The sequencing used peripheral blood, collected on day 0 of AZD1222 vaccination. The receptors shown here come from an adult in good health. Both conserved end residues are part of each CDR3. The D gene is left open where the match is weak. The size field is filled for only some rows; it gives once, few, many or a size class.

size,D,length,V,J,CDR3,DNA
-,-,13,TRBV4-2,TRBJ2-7,CASSQEGGVEQYF,TGTGCCAGCAGCCAAGAAGGGGGAGTCGAGCAGTACTTC
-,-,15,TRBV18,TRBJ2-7,CASSLQDYGFYEQYF,TGTGCCAGCTCACTACAGGATTATGGGTTCTACGAGCAGTACTTC
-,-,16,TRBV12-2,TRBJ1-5,CASRRRQGLTNQPQHF,TGTGCAAGTCGCCGCAGACAGGGGTTGACAAATCAGCCCCAGCATTTT
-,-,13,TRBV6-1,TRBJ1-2,CASSEQGNHGYTF,TGTGCCAGCAGTGAACAGGGAAACCATGGCTACACCTTC
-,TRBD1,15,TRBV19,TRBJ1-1,CASTPTTGMNTEAFF,TGTGCCAGTACCCCCACGACAGGGATGAACACTGAAGCTTTCTTT
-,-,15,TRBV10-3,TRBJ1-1,CAISEQEGRFTEAFF,TGTGCCATCAGTGAGCAGGAAGGGAGGTTCACTGAAGCTTTCTTT
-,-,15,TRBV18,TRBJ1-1,CASSPSVRADTEAFF,TGTGCCAGCTCACCCTCGGTGAGGGCGGACACTGAAGCTTTCTTT
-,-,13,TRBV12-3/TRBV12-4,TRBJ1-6,CASSLLGGGPLHF,TGTGCCAGCAGTTTACTGGGTGGGGGGCCCCTCCACTTT
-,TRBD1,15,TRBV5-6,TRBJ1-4,CASSLTGTSNEKLFF,TGTGCCAGCAGCCTGACAGGGACCTCTAATGAAAAACTGTTTTTT
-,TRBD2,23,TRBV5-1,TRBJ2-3,CASSLAEFYPGYSGGPSTDTQYF,TGCGCCAGCAGCTTGGCTGAGTTTTATCCGGGGTATAGCGGGGGACCTAGCACAGATACGCAGTATTTT
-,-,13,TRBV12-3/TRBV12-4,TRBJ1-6,CASSLQGATPLHF,TGTGCCAGCAGCCTACAGGGTGCGACACCCCTCCACTTT
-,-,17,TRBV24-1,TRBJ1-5,CATSDFERFYSNQPQHF,TGTGCCACCAGTGATTTTGAAAGATTCTATAGCAATCAGCCCCAGCATTTT
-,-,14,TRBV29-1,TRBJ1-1,CSVLPRQKNTEAFF,TGCAGCGTCCTTCCTAGACAGAAAAACACTGAAGCTTTCTTT
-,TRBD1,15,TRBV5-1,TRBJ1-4,CASSLDGQGYEKLFF,TGCGCCAGCAGCTTGGATGGACAGGGGTATGAAAAACTGTTTTTT
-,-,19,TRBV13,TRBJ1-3,CASSLGLQQRQYSGNTIYF,TGTGCCAGCAGCTTAGGCCTTCAACAACGACAGTACTCAGGAAACACCATATATTTT
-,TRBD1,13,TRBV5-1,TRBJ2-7,CASSFGQGGEQYF,TGCGCCAGCAGCTTCGGACAGGGCGGGGAGCAGTACTTC
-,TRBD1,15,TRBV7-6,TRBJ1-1,CASSISTGINTEAFF,TGTGCCAGCAGCATCTCGACAGGGATAAACACTGAAGCTTTCTTT
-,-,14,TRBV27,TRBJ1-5,CASSLLGADQPQHF,TGTGCCAGCAGTTTATTGGGGGCGGATCAGCCCCAGCATTTT
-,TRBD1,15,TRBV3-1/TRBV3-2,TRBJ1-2,CASSQVGTGSYGYTF,TGTGCCAGCAGCCAAGTGGGGACAGGGAGCTATGGCTACACCTTC
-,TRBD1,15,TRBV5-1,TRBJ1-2,CASSLWGRGSGGYTF,TGCGCCAGCAGCTTGTGGGGCAGGGGGTCGGGCGGCTACACCTTC
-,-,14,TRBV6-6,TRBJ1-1,CASSSEKVNTEAFF,TGTGCCAGCAGCAGTGAAAAGGTGAACACTGAAGCTTTCTTT
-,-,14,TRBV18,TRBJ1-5,CASSPTSGYQPQHF,TGTGCCAGCTCACCGACGTCCGGGTATCAGCCCCAGCATTTT
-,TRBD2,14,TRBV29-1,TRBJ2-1,CSARMGGGAYEQFF,TGCAGCGCCCGTATGGGCGGGGGGGCGTATGAGCAGTTCTTC
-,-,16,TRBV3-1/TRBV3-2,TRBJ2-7,CASSQGWSGVAYEQYF,TGTGCCAGCAGCCAAGGTTGGTCGGGGGTAGCCTACGAGCAGTACTTC
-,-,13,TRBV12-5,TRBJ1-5,CASGFGPNQPQHF,TGTGCTAGTGGTTTCGGGCCCAATCAGCCCCAGCATTTT
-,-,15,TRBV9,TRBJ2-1,CASSVGGNSYNEQFF,TGTGCCAGCAGCGTAGGTGGAAACTCCTACAATGAGCAGTTCTTC
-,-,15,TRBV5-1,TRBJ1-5,CASSNDDPRNQPQHF,TGCGCCAGCAGCAACGATGACCCTCGGAATCAGCCCCAGCATTTT
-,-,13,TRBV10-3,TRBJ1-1,CAIREQGNTEAFF,TGTGCCATCAGGGAACAGGGAAATACTGAAGCTTTCTTT
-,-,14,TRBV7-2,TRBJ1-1,CASSLVAQATEAFF,TGTGCCAGCAGCTTAGTAGCCCAGGCCACTGAAGCTTTCTTT
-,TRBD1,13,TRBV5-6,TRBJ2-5,CASSLTGVETQYF,TGTGCCAGCAGCTTGACAGGGGTAGAGACCCAGTACTTC
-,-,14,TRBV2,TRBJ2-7,CASSDQVGSYEQYF,TGTGCCAGCAGTGACCAGGTCGGATCCTACGAGCAGTACTTC
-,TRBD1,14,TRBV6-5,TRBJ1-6,CASNRQGADSPLHF,TGTGCCAGCAATCGACAGGGGGCGGATTCACCCCTCCACTTT
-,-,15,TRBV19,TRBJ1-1,CASSSPGRENTEAFF,TGTGCCAGTAGTAGTCCGGGAAGAGAGAACACTGAAGCTTTCTTT
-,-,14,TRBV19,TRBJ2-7,CASSLGDSRYEQYF,TGTGCCAGTAGTCTAGGAGACAGTCGGTACGAGCAGTACTTC
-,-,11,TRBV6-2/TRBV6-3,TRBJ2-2,CASSHTGELFF,TGTGCCAGCAGCCACACCGGGGAGCTGTTTTTT
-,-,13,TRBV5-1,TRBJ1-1,CASSLSPGGEAFF,TGCGCCAGCAGCTTGTCCCCAGGAGGTGAAGCTTTCTTT
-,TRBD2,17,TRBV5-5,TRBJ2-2,CASSLAVLAGNTGELFF,TGTGCCAGCAGCTTGGCCGTACTAGCGGGGAACACCGGGGAGCTGTTTTTT
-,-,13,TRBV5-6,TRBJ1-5,CASSGKGSQPQHF,TGTGCCAGCAGCGGCAAGGGGAGCCAGCCCCAGCATTTT
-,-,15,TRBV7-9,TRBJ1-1,CASSPQGIMNTEAFF,TGTGCCAGCAGCCCGCAGGGGATCATGAACACTGAAGCTTTCTTT
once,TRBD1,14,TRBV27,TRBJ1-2,CASSPGTGANGYTF,TGTGCCAGCAGCCCTGGGACAGGGGCAAATGGCTACACCTTC
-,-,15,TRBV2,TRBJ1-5,CASGDRQTPNQPQHF,TGTGCCAGCGGGGATCGACAGACACCCAATCAGCCCCAGCATTTT
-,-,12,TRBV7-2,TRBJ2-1,CASSLANVEQFF,TGTGCCAGCAGCTTAGCTAATGTTGAGCAGTTCTTC
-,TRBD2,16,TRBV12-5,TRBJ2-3,CASGSGLAGSTDTQYF,TGTGCTAGTGGTTCGGGACTAGCGGGGAGCACAGATACGCAGTATTTT
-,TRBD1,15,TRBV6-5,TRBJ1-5,CASSKDRGDNQPQHF,TGTGCCAGCAGTAAGGACAGGGGGGACAATCAGCCCCAGCATTTT
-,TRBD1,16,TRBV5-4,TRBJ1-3,CASSAPTGRTGNTIYF,TGTGCCAGCAGCGCCCCGACAGGGAGGACTGGAAACACCATATATTTT
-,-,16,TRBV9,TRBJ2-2,CASKPGEGADTGELFF,TGTGCCAGCAAACCCGGGGAGGGGGCGGACACCGGGGAGCTGTTTTTT
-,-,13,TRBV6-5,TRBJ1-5,CASSTGSWQPQHF,TGTGCCAGCAGCACAGGGAGTTGGCAGCCCCAGCATTTT
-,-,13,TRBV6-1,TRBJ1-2,CASSEVRTSGYTF,TGTGCCAGCAGTGAAGTGAGAACCTCTGGCTACACCTTC
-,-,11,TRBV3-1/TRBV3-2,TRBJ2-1,CASSLYDEQFF,TGTGCCAGCAGCCTTTACGATGAGCAGTTCTTC
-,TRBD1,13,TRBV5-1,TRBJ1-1,CASSVTGGTEAFF,TGCGCCAGCAGCGTTACAGGGGGCACTGAGGCTTTCTTT
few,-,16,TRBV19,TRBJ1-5,CASSIGAANSNQPQHF,TGTGCCAGTAGTATAGGGGCAGCTAATAGCAATCAGCCCCAGCATTTT
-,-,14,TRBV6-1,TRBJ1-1,CASSEVSADTEAFF,TGTGCCAGCAGTGAGGTTTCGGCGGACACTGAAGCTTTCTTT
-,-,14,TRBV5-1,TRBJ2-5,CASSLAWGQETQYF,TGCGCCAGCAGCTTGGCCTGGGGCCAAGAGACCCAGTACTTC
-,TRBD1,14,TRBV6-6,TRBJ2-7,CASMRGQGIYEQYF,TGTGCCAGCATGAGGGGACAGGGGATATACGAGCAGTACTTC
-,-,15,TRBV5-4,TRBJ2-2,CASRSGTPDTGELFF,TGTGCCAGCAGGTCCGGGACACCAGACACCGGGGAGCTGTTTTTT
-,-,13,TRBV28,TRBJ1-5,CASTARGPQPQHF,TGTGCCAGCACCGCCAGGGGCCCCCAGCCCCAGCATTTT
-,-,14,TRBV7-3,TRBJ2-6,CASSQDSGANVLTF,TGTGCCAGCTCGCAAGACTCTGGGGCCAACGTCCTGACTTTC
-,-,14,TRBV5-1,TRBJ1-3,CASSPGQPGNTIYF,TGCGCCAGCAGCCCCGGGCAGCCCGGAAACACCATATATTTT
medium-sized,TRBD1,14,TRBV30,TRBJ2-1,CAWKYGQGGDEQFF,TGTGCCTGGAAGTACGGACAGGGTGGCGATGAGCAGTTCTTC